These 10 T cell receptor beta chains were sequenced from one sample in a study of PD-L1 blockade in urothelial cancer. Sequencing was performed with immunoSEQ multiplex PCR; in TCRdb, only in-frame clones are kept and a portion is missing. The sample includes around 100,000 clones, around 85% of them seen just once. The sample in question was PBMCs, obtained around atezolizumab (anti-PD-L1) treatment. The receptor source for this set is a man over 45 with urothelial cancer.

V gene TRBV5-1 combines with J gene TRBJ1-4; 8 bases map to TRBD1. The CDR3 loop spans 16 amino acids. Trimming took 6 bases from V and 0 from J; bases not matched to a gene: 7. The V gene's germline CDR1 is SGHRS and CDR2 YFSETQ. In DNA form, the CDR3 reads TGCGCCAGCACACCCCAGGGGGCAGCAACTAATGAAAAACTGTTTTTT. This sequence encodes CASTPQGAATNEKLFF. Full variable domain (outside the CDR3, taken from reference TRBV5-1 and TRBJ1-4): KAGVTQTPRYLIKTRGQQVTLSCSPISGHRSVSWYQQTPGQGLQFLFEYFSETQRNKGNFPGRFSGRQFSNSRSEMNVSTLELGDSALYLCASTPQGAATNEKLFFGSGTQLSVL.

This chain joins TRBV11-2 and TRBJ1-1; 8 positions agree with TRBD1. This CDR3 is 15 amino acids long. Germline CDR1 and CDR2: SGHAT and FQNNGV. With 5 bases clipped from V and 0 bases from J, the junction kept 5 bases outside the gene matches. CDR3 loop: CASSKWTGLNTEAFF. The CDR3 DNA sequence: TGTGCCAGCAGCAAGTGGACAGGGTTGAACACTGAAGCTTTCTTT. Full variable domain (outside the CDR3, taken from reference TRBV11-2 and TRBJ1-1): EAGVAQSPRYKIIEKRQSVAFWCNPISGHATLYWYQQILGQGPKLLIQFQNNGVVDDSQLPKDRFSAERLKGVDSTLKIQPAKLEDSAVYLCASSKWTGLNTEAFFGQGTRLTVV.

The rearrangement links TRBV11-2 to TRBJ1-2; D gene ambiguous. Germline CDR1 is SGHAT and CDR2 is FQNNGV. V was cut by 2 bases and J by 8 bases, with 9 bases left in between. The CDR3 is made up of 12 amino acids. CDR3: CASSLNYQGYTF. CDR3 DNA sequence: TGTGCCAGCAGCTTAAATTATCAGGGCTACACCTTC.

The rearrangement links TRBV6-1 to TRBJ1-5; TRBD1 matches at 9 bases. The CDR3 runs to 14 residues. Germline CDR1 and CDR2: MNHNS and SASEGT. V shed 9 bases, J shed 4 bases, and the junction held 7 bases outside the gene matches. The CDR3 DNA sequence: TGTGCCAGTCTGGGACAGGGACCAAATCAGCCCCAGCATTTT. This gives the protein CASLGQGPNQPQHF.

This clone was detected once. This chain uses TRBV5-1 with TRBJ2-7; weak D call: TRBD2 (5 bases). Per the germline V gene, CDR1 is SGHRS and CDR2 is YFSETQ. The CDR3 has 13 residues. With 3 bases removed from V and 3 bases from J, the gap between germline ends came to 10 bases. The CDR3 here is CASSSGNNYEQYF. The CDR3 DNA sequence: TGCGCCAGCAGCTCGGGAAACAACTACGAGCAGTACTTC.

This clone has only a few counts. The chain employs TRBV5-6 and TRBJ2-2; 8 bases map to TRBD2. Looked up from germline, CDR1 is SGHDT and CDR2 is YYEEEE. CDR3 length: 18 amino acids. Trimming at V came to 3 bases and at J to 3 bases, leaving 13 bases not matched to a gene. CDR3 residues: CASSSRFELAGDTGELFF. The CDR3 DNA is TGTGCCAGCAGCTCGCGATTTGAGCTAGCGGGTGACACCGGGGAGCTGTTTTTT.

The rearrangement links TRBV7-2 to TRBJ2-3; D ambiguous. Germline loops: CDR1 SGHTA, CDR2 FQGNSA. Trimming cost V 4 bases and J 2 bases, with 4 bases left between them. The CDR3 has 12 residues. Written as DNA, the CDR3 is TGTGCCAGCAGCTCATTCACAGATACGCAGTATTTT. This sequence encodes CASSSFTDTQYF.

This clone appeared many times. The genes are TRBV19 and TRBJ2-7, with D possibly TRBD2 on 5 matching bases. Germline V gene data show CDR1 as LNHDA and CDR2 as SQIVND (reference sequence). The CDR3 covers 14 residues. Trimming took 3 bases from V and 4 from J, leaving 13 bases between them. The CDR3 DNA is TGTGCCAGTAGTATTGGAGACTATCCATACGAGCAGTACTTC. Amino acids: CASSIGDYPYEQYF.

The gene calls are TRBV28 and TRBJ1-4; TRBD1 aligns across 10 bases. Germline V gives CDR1 MDHEN, CDR2 SYDVKM. The CDR3 length is 15 residues. V dropped 1 base and J dropped 7; count of bases not matched to a gene: 3. CDR3 in amino acids: CASSLSGTGAEKLFF. In nucleotides, the CDR3 is TGTGCCAGCAGTTTATCCGGGACAGGGGCTGAAAAACTGTTTTTT. Looking up the rest from reference TRBV28 and TRBJ1-4 gives the full variable domain: DVKVTQSSRYLVKRTGEKVFLECVQDMDHENMFWYRQDPGLGLRLIYFSYDVKMKEKGDIPEGYSVSREKKERFSLILESASTNQTSMYLCASSLSGTGAEKLFFGSGTQLSVL.

The genes are TRBV18 and TRBJ2-1; 9 bases line up with TRBD2. The CDR3 length is 16 residues. Germline lookup yields CDR1 KGHSH and CDR2 LQKENI. Unmatched junction bases numbered 6, after V lost 2 bases and J lost 4 bases. CDR3 residues: CASSPTTSGRYNEQFF. In nucleotides, the CDR3 is TGTGCCAGCTCACCAACGACTAGCGGTCGTTACAATGAGCAGTTCTTC.